A single sample gave rise to the 30 T cell receptor beta chains below, sequenced in a study of response to subunit inactivated influenza vaccine. TCRdb analysed the RT-PCR reads with MiXCR anew, one entry per CDR3 protein. The repertoire holds 170,000 or so distinct CDR3 sequences, with about 11% as singletons. The sequencing used CD8+ T cells sorted from PBMCs, collected less than 30 months after vaccination. These receptor sequences come from a man between 50 and 69 years old who received an inactivated influenza vaccine.

The rearrangement uses TRBV6-6 and TRBJ2-5; 7 bases are shared with TRBD2. Germline CDR1 and CDR2: MNHNY and SVGAGI (reference sequence). The V and J ends lost 8 bases and 5 bases, in that order; junction bases with no gene match: 11. This CDR3 is built from 14 residues. The CDR3: CASVGLGVWETQYF. The CDR3 DNA reads as TGTGCCAGCGTCGGACTAGGAGTATGGGAGACCCAGTACTTC.

This clonotype was counted a few times. CDR3 protein: CASSPTDYSGSYNEQFF. The CDR3 DNA reads as TGTGCCAGCAGTCCCACTGACTACAGCGGGTCCTACAATGAGCAGTTCTTC. The chain links TRBV27 to TRBJ2-1; D may be TRBD2 (6 bases). The germline V and J ends were trimmed by 5 bases and 1 base, with 18 bases remaining between them. This CDR3 is built from 17 residues. Germline lookup yields CDR1 MNHEY and CDR2 SMNVEV (reference sequence).

This clonotype has a handful of counts. This CDR3 reads CASSVEGRSKNIQYF. CDR3 in DNA: TGTGCCAGCAGCGTAGAGGGCAGGAGCAAAAACATTCAGTACTTC. The chain uses TRBV9 and TRBJ2-4, with D hard to call. Trimming shortened V by 0 bases and J by 3 bases, and 10 bases separated the two germline ends. Germline lookup yields CDR1 SGDLS and CDR2 YYNGEE. The CDR3 has 15 residues.

This clonotype came up a few times. The chain has TRBV6-1 and TRBJ2-7, with D perhaps TRBD1 (5 bases). CDR1 and CDR2 (germline): MNHNS, SASEGT. The V gene lost 2 bases and the J gene lost 6 bases, with 17 bases spanning the gap. The CDR3 consists of 15 residues. CDR3: CASSERQGGGSEQYF. The DNA for the CDR3 is TGTGCCAGCAGTGAAAGGCAGGGCGGTGGGTCCGAGCAGTACTTC.

V usage is TRBV3-1 and J usage is TRBJ2-2; D is unresolved. This CDR3 comprises 15 residues. Germline values: CDR1 LGHDT, CDR2 YNNKEL (reference sequence). V lost 0 bases and J 1 base, leaving 6 bases between the germline ends. This chain's CDR3 is CASSQESGNTGELFF. The CDR3 DNA follows: TGTGCCAGCAGCCAAGAGTCAGGGAACACCGGGGAGCTGTTTTTT.

The chain is built from TRBV15 and TRBJ1-5, with 7 positions matching TRBD1. CDR3 length: 15 amino acids. The germline V gene encodes CDR1 LNHNV and CDR2 YYDKDF (reference sequence). V trimming: 2 bases; J trimming: 3 bases; junction bases outside the gene matches: 4. The CDR3 loop is CATSRRQGSNQPQHF. The CDR3 bases are TGTGCCACCAGCAGACGACAGGGTTCCAATCAGCCCCAGCATTTT.

The rearrangement joins TRBV11-2 to TRBJ2-7; 9 nucleotides line up with TRBD2. From germline, CDR1 is SGHAT and CDR2 FQNNGV. Losses at the gene ends were 1 base for V and 4 bases for J; bases not matched to a gene: 20. There are 20 residues in the CDR3. Here the CDR3 reads CASSLGLGTSGFRDPYEQYF. CDR3 DNA sequence: TGTGCCAGCAGCTTAGGTTTAGGCACTAGCGGGTTCCGGGACCCATACGAGCAGTACTTC.

Many counts were recorded for this clonotype. The rearrangement links TRBV27 to TRBJ2-1, with a weak D call TRBD1 (6 bases). This CDR3 is built from 16 residues. The germline V gene has CDR1 MNHEY and CDR2 SMNVEV (reference sequence). Trimming cost V 10 bases and J 5 bases, with 24 bases left between them. This CDR3 reads CATSIGQGHLNNEQFF. DNA for the CDR3: TGTGCCACCTCCATCGGCCAGGGGCACCTAAACAATGAGCAGTTCTTC.

The V call is TRBV11-2, the J call TRBJ1-3, with D maybe TRBD1 (6 bases). The CDR3 runs 16 residues. V was shortened by 1 base and J by 1 base, with 11 bases between the two germline ends. Looked up from germline, CDR1 is SGHAT and CDR2 is FQNNGV. The CDR3 bases are TGTGCCAGCAGCTTAGGATGGACAGAATCTGGAAACACCATATATTTT. It specifies CASSLGWTESGNTIYF. Looking up the rest from reference TRBV11-2 and TRBJ1-3 gives the full variable domain: EAGVAQSPRYKIIEKRQSVAFWCNPISGHATLYWYQQILGQGPKLLIQFQNNGVVDDSQLPKDRFSAERLKGVDSTLKIQPAKLEDSAVYLCASSLGWTESGNTIYFGEGSWLTVV.

This clonotype was found a few times. The CDR3 DNA sequence: TGTGCCAGCAGTTACTCTTCGTCGGGGTCCGCGGGGGTAACTGAAGCTTTCTTT. This translates into CASSYSSSGSAGVTEAFF. This sequence joins TRBV6-5 and TRBJ1-1; TRBD1 is a possible D gene (5 bases). Germline V CDR1 and CDR2: MNHEY, SVGAGI. Trimming left V 0 bases short and J 5 bases short, with 22 bases between. This CDR3 spans 18 amino acids.

The chain has TRBV4-2 and TRBJ2-3, with 10 nucleotides matching TRBD2. The trim removed 2 bases at V and 4 bases at J, leaving 6 bases unmatched. The CDR3 is 16 residues long. Germline-derived CDR1 and CDR2 are LGHNA and YNFKEQ. CDR3: CASSQTAGGRADTQYF. DNA for the CDR3: TGTGCCAGCAGCCAAACAGCGGGGGGGCGTGCAGATACGCAGTATTTT.

In its sample, this clonotype was seen many times. This chain uses TRBV29-1 with TRBJ1-3; D is undetermined. Germline loops: CDR1 SQVTM, CDR2 ANQGSEA. This CDR3 spans 12 amino acids. V lost 6 bases and J lost 0, with 6 bases in between. The DNA for the CDR3 is TGCAGCGTACTTAACTCTGGAAACACCATATATTTT. This gives the protein CSVLNSGNTIYF. The entire variable domain, with the rest obtained from reference TRBV29-1 and TRBJ1-3, is as follows: SAVISQKPSRDICQRGTSLTIQCQVDSQVTMMFWYRQQPGQSLTLIATANQGSEATYESGFVIDKFPISRPNLTFSTLTVSNMSPEDSSIYLCSVLNSGNTIYFGEGSWLTVV.

This clonotype has more than one count but fewer than ten. The gene calls are TRBV15 and TRBJ2-3; 9 bases are a match to TRBD1. Germline V gene lookup returns CDR1 LNHNV and CDR2 YYDKDF (reference sequence). CDR3 size: 16 residues. J lost 5 bases, V lost 0 bases, and 6 bases had no gene match. The CDR3 here is CATSRDGTGLRDTQYF. The DNA of the CDR3 is TGTGCCACCAGCAGAGACGGGACAGGGTTGAGAGATACGCAGTATTTT. Complete variable domain (other parts from reference TRBV15 and TRBJ2-3): DAMVIQNPRYQVTQFGKPVTLSCSQTLNHNVMYWYQQKSSQAPKLLFHYYDKDFNNEADTPDNFQSRRPNTSFCFLDIRSPGLGDTAMYLCATSRDGTGLRDTQYFGPGTRLTVL.

This clonotype was counted a few times. The chain is built from TRBV7-6 and TRBJ2-2, with D possibly being TRBD2 (5 bases). The CDR3 is made up of 15 amino acids. The germline V gene encodes CDR1 SGHVS and CDR2 FNYEAQ. Trimming took off 6 bases at V and 1 base at J, with 12 bases between the two ends. This chain's CDR3 is CASSSGWGNTGELFF. The CDR3 region has the DNA TGTGCCAGCAGTTCGGGGTGGGGGAACACCGGGGAGCTGTTTTTT.

This clonotype was detected ten times or more. V gene TRBV15 combines with J gene TRBJ2-1, with 11 bases fitting TRBD1. The CDR3 has 16 amino acids. Germline CDR1 is LNHNV and CDR2 is YYDKDF (reference sequence). The ends lost 0 bases at V and 8 bases at J; junction bases unmatched: 6. CDR3 DNA: TGTGCCACCAGCAGAGATCGGGGACAGGGGGTTCATGAGCAGTTCTTC. It codes for CATSRDRGQGVHEQFF.

This clonotype has a handful of counts. The genes are TRBV6-2 or TRBV6-3 and TRBJ2-3; D unresolved. Trimming shortened V by 3 bases and J by 0 bases, and 7 bases separated the two germline ends. Germline V CDR1 and CDR2: MNHEY, SVGEGT. The CDR3 covers 14 residues. The CDR3 coding sequence is TGTGCCAGCAGTTATATCGAGAGCACAGATACGCAGTATTTT. Translating it yields CASSYIESTDTQYF.

This chain joins TRBV15 and TRBJ1-3; D gene uncertain. Trimming shortened V by 3 bases and J by 0 bases, and 9 bases separated the two germline ends. There are 15 residues in the CDR3. Germline V lookup: CDR1 LNHNV, CDR2 YYDKDF (reference sequence). The CDR3 reads CATSREAGSGNTIYF. The CDR3 bases are TGTGCCACCAGCAGGGAAGCAGGCTCTGGAAACACCATATATTTT.

This clonotype was counted ten times or more. The rearrangement links TRBV4-3 to TRBJ2-2, with 12 positions matching TRBD1. The length of the CDR3 is 17 residues. The V gene's germline CDR1 is LGHNA and CDR2 YSLEER. V trimming: 3 bases; J trimming: 7 bases; junction bases outside the gene matches: 9. CDR3 sequence (DNA): TGCGCCAGCAGCCAGTCCGGGACAGGGGGCTTTGTCGGGGAGCTGTTTTTT. Translating gives CASSQSGTGGFVGELFF.

The V gene is TRBV6-2 or TRBV6-3, the J gene TRBJ2-3; D might be TRBD1 (5 bases). This CDR3 contains 16 residues. CDR1 and CDR2 from the germline V gene are MNHEY and SVGEGT. V was shortened by 5 bases and J by 2 bases, with 17 bases between the two germline ends. The CDR3 region is CASSRGWGRDTDTQYF. CDR3 nucleotides: TGTGCCAGCAGTCGTGGGTGGGGCAGGGACACAGATACGCAGTATTTT.

The chain recombines TRBV6-1 with TRBJ1-3; D uncertain. This CDR3 contains 13 residues. CDR1 is MNHNS and CDR2 is SASEGT in the germline V gene. The V gene lost 0 bases and the J gene lost 8 bases, with 8 bases spanning the gap. The chain's CDR3 is CASSEASGHTIYF. CDR3 sequence (DNA): TGTGCCAGCAGTGAAGCTTCAGGCCACACCATATATTTT.

This clonotype was counted ten times or more. The rearrangement uses TRBV4-1 and TRBJ2-7, with 9 positions matching TRBD1. V was clipped by 5 bases and J by 2 bases; unmatched bases: 10. Germline V CDR1 and CDR2: MGHRA, YSYEKL. The CDR3 consists of 16 residues. CDR3 in amino acids: CASSLPDRGETYEQYF. In DNA, the CDR3 is TGCGCCAGCAGCTTACCTGACAGGGGGGAAACCTACGAGCAGTACTTC.

Only one count was recorded for this clonotype. This sequence joins TRBV12-3 or TRBV12-4 and TRBJ2-5; D gene unclear. CDR3 size: 14 residues. The ends were cut back, 5 bases at V and 0 bases at J, with 10 bases in the middle. CDR3 nucleotides: TGTGCCAGCAGTCCGCTTCGGGACCAAGAGACCCAGTACTTC. Translating gives CASSPLRDQETQYF.

The chain links TRBV6-6 to TRBJ1-1; no clear D. Germline CDR1 reads MNHNY; CDR2 reads SVGAGI (reference sequence). The V end was cut by 5 bases, the J end by 5 bases, with 12 bases between. The CDR3 has 13 amino acids. The CDR3 loop reads CASSPFRETEAFF. The CDR3 bases are TGTGCCAGCAGTCCGTTTCGGGAAACTGAAGCTTTCTTT.

This clonotype was seen a few times. This chain links TRBV5-1 with TRBJ2-1; tentatively, D is TRBD2 (6 bases). Germline V gene sequence: CDR1 SGHRS, CDR2 YFSETQ. Trimming stripped 4 bases from V and 0 bases from J, with 23 bases between. The CDR3 runs to 19 residues. CDR3 in DNA: TGCGCCAGCAGCATAGGCCTCTCGTCTAGCGACAGCTCCTACAATGAGCAGTTCTTC. It codes for CASSIGLSSSDSSYNEQFF.

The rearrangement joins TRBV27 to TRBJ2-7, with D perhaps given as TRBD1 or TRBD2 (6 bases each). The germline V gene has CDR1 MNHEY and CDR2 SMNVEV (reference sequence). Trimming shortened V by 5 bases and J by 0 bases, and 17 bases separated the two germline ends. The CDR3 is made up of 16 amino acids. CDR3 in DNA: TGTGCCAGCAGTCTCAAGGCGGGACATAGCTCCTACGAGCAGTACTTC. This codes for CASSLKAGHSSYEQYF.

The chain combines TRBV20-1 with TRBJ1-6; no reliable D call. Trimming took off 0 bases at V and 9 bases at J, with 6 bases between the two ends. The length of the CDR3 is 12 residues. Germline loops: CDR1 DFQATT, CDR2 SNEGSKA (reference sequence). The chain's CDR3 is CSAREGLSPLHF. CDR3 sequence (DNA): TGCAGTGCTAGAGAAGGGCTTTCACCCCTCCACTTT.

This clonotype showed up just a few times. The chain links TRBV11-2 to TRBJ2-7; a possible D gene is TRBD2 (6 bases). Germline V lookup: CDR1 SGHAT, CDR2 FQNNGV. This CDR3 is 16 amino acids long. V lost 1 base to trimming and J lost 3 bases, with 16 bases between them. The CDR3 reads CASSLGLLDYSYEQYF. Written as DNA, the CDR3 is TGTGCCAGCAGCTTAGGACTCCTGGACTACAGCTACGAGCAGTACTTC.

This clonotype was seen a few times. The CDR3 here is CASSLGRTSEPDLSSYNEQFF. CDR3 sequence (DNA): TGCGCCAGCAGCTTGGGCCGGACTAGTGAGCCCGACTTAAGCTCCTACAATGAGCAGTTCTTC. This chain connects TRBV5-1 to TRBJ2-1, with 7 bases that match TRBD2. Per germline, CDR1 SGHRS and CDR2 YFSETQ. J was trimmed by 0 bases and V by 0 bases; bases with no gene match: 18. This CDR3 comprises 21 residues.

The table lists this clonotype with a few counts. This chain joins TRBV27 and TRBJ2-1; 7 bases line up with TRBD1. The CDR3 consists of 12 residues. Germline trimming cut 5 bases from V and 14 bases from J; bases unmatched to any gene: 9. Germline CDR1 is MNHEY and CDR2 is SMNVEV (reference sequence). DNA of the CDR3: TGTGCCAGCAGTCCCACAGGGGACCATAAGTTCTTC. Its protein product is CASSPTGDHKFF.

The gene calls are TRBV5-6 and TRBJ2-1, with TRBD1 matching over 10 bases. The CDR3 is 16 residues long. CDR1 is SGHDT, CDR2 YYEEEE, per germline. Trimming at V came to 2 bases and at J to 4 bases, leaving 6 bases not matched to a gene. The CDR3 here is CASSFGTGALYNEQFF. In nucleotides, the CDR3 is TGTGCCAGCAGCTTCGGGACAGGGGCCCTTTACAATGAGCAGTTCTTC.